The sample holds one count of the clone carrying this T cell receptor (beta chain). CD4+ cells underwent separation, giving CD45RA+ naive and CD45RA-negative memory subsets. The ends lost 0 bases at V and 5 bases at J; junction bases unmatched: 6. CDR1 is SGHAT, CDR2 FQNNGV, per germline. This CDR3 region has 15 residues. The data stem from a study of shared clonotypes between healthy human individuals. Researchers ran the assay at a deep level. Assay used: immunoSEQ multiplex PCR; TCRdb lists only in-frame clones, some missing. Counted here are about 1.1 million clones, 70% to 80% occurring once; the ten biggest clones make up roughly 0.55%.

This clonotype was sampled from a man between 18 and 35 years old in good health. Some clones in this sample may be carry-over from other donors' samples. Sequencing was done on a sample of memory CD4+ T cells from PBMCs. Subset in this sample: CD45RA-negative fraction. The J gene is TRBJ1-2, the V gene TRBV11-2, with 7 bases identical to TRBD1. CDR3 amino acids: CASSLDHGTEYGYTF. CDR3 bases: TGTGCCAGCAGCTTAGATCATGGGACAGAATATGGCTACACCTTC.